This TCR beta chain was sequenced during a study of identical twins (dated by TCRdb to the mid-2010s). Notes on the research overall: TCR alpha and beta repertoires from monozygotic twins, unrelated adults of various ages and cord blood were deep-sequenced to test whether fetal clonotypes persist. To rule out contamination, replicate twin experiments were performed at different times with different library preparation protocols. Broader findings and caveats from the paper: The excess sharing between twins in beta out-of-frame sequences was weaker because fewer shared sequences reduced the signal-to-noise ratio. Compared with coincidental sharing between unrelated individuals, out-of-frame TCR alpha sequences shared between twins showed an excess of sequences with low generation probability. Invariant T cells such as MAIT and iNKT could partly confound zero-insertion analyses, although diverse VJ usage argued against such confounding for most clonotypes. Abundant cord blood beta clonotypes had fewer insertions, young adult naive repertoires showed a similar but weaker trend, and memory repertoires showed no such trend. Conclusions relied on cross-sectional statistical analysis, since the same donors could not be followed over many years. In monozygotic twins, out-of-frame TCR alpha sharing was systematically underestimated by recombination models, although the models agreed with sharing between unrelated individuals.

To prepare the library, 5' RACE was applied. Data came from an Illumina HiSeq 2000. Template switching introduced a universal primer binding site; the final cDNA contained a unique molecular identifier, enabling accurate counting of TCR cDNA molecules. First-strand cDNA for TCR alpha and beta chains was synthesized from specific primers in the conserved constant-segment region. To control for contamination, every cDNA library was double barcoded, receiving both a SMART-Mk sample barcode and Illumina barcodes. Two successive PCR steps introduced TruSeq adapter sequences along with Illumina sample barcodes. The TCR alpha and beta cDNA libraries were sequenced on the Illumina HiSeq platform using custom primers. Concerning the study's data processing: MiGEC processed the raw reads to extract unique molecular identifiers, while MiXCR was used to determine the CDR3 positions. Recombination models were inferred per individual with the repgenHMM and IGoR tools using an EM algorithm. The analysis of shared clonotypes was done with the tcR package in R, with sharing normalized by the product of cloneset sizes. To study raw recombination free of thymic and clonal selection effects, out-of-frame nonproductive sequences were analyzed. The raw public data were reprocessed by TCRdb itself: fastp quality trimming at Q25, MiXCR clonotype calling, in-frame beta chains only. Every entry covers one CDR3 protein and lists the most common genes and DNA from its rows. It is TCRdb's table, rather than the study itself, that gives the V and J calls and clone size. A total of 450,000 or so distinct CDR3 sequences appear in this sample, 12% to 15% of them only once. Together, the top ten hold roughly 0.5% of the sample.

Only healthy Caucasian donors were included. Three pairs of female monozygotic twins, all aged roughly 18 to 30 years, made up the twin cohort. CD4+ and CD8+ T cell populations were isolated with positive isolation kits from Invitrogen. The germline V gene (reference sequence) provides CDR1 SEHNR and CDR2 FQNEAQ. Measured from the cysteine to the phenylalanine, the CDR3 is 13 residues long. The retained sequence is limited to the CDR3, 39 bases, with the frame set at the first base. The germline ends are 9 bases apart after V is trimmed by 0 bases and J by 7 bases. This clonotype was found a few times. Its antigen is not yet known. No base quality values were provided; no much bigger clone lies one nucleotide off. The data also belong to a second study, concerning yellow fever vaccine responses in identical twins. The second source states: The T cell response to vaccination in identical twins was reported by the authors to appear partly convergent and partly personalized. In identical twins, the study followed T cell clones that responded to the vaccine with precision.

The sequence was obtained from a young woman in good health. The sequenced material came from CD4+ T cells sorted from blood. The chain joins TRBV7-9 to TRBJ1-1, with TRBD1 as a weak D call on 5 bases. CDR3 protein: CASSLAKTDEAFF. The nucleotide sequence is given as TGTGCCAGCAGCTTAGCTAAGACAGATGAAGCTTTCTTT.